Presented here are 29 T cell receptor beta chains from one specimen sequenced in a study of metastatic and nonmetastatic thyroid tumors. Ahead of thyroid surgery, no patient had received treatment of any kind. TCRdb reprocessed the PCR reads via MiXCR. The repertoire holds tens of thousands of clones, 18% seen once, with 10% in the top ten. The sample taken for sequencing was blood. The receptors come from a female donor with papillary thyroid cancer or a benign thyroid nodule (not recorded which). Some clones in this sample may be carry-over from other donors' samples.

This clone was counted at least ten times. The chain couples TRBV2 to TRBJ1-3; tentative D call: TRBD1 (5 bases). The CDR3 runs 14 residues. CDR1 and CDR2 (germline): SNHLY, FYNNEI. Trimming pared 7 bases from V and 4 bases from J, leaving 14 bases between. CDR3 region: CASTPTETGNTIYF. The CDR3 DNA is TGTGCCAGCACCCCGACAGAAACCGGAAACACCATATATTTT.

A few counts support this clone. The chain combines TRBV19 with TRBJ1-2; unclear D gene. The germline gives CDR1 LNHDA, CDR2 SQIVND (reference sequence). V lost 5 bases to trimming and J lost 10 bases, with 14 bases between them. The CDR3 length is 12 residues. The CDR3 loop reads CASSPLGRPYTF. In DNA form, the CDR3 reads TGTGCCAGTAGTCCCCTGGGGAGACCCTACACCTTC.

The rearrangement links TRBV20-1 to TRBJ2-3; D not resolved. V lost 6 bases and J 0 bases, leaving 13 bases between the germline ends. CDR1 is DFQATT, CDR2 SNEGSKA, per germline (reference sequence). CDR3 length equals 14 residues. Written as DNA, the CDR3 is TGCAGTGCGAGACTCCTGCGAAGCACAGATACGCAGTATTTT. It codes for CSARLLRSTDTQYF.

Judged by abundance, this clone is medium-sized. The CDR3 sequence: CASTPYREYYGYTF. DNA for the CDR3: TGTGCCAGCACCCCGTACAGGGAGTACTATGGCTACACCTTC. The chain couples TRBV2 to TRBJ1-2; D perhaps matches TRBD1 (6 bases). This CDR3 spans 14 amino acids. The germline gives CDR1 SNHLY, CDR2 FYNNEI. Trimming took 7 bases from V and 3 from J, leaving 15 bases between them.

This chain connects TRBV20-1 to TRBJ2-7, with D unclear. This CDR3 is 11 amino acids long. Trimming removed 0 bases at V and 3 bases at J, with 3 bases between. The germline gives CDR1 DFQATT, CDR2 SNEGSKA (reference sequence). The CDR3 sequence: CSAREDYEQYF. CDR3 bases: TGCAGTGCTAGAGAGGACTACGAGCAGTACTTC.

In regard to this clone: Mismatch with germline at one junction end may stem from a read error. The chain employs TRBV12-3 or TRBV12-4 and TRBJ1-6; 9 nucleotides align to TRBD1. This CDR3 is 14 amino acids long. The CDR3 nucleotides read TGTGCCAGCAGTTTTACAGGGGGCAGGCCACCCCTCAACTTT. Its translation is CASSFTGGRPPLNF.

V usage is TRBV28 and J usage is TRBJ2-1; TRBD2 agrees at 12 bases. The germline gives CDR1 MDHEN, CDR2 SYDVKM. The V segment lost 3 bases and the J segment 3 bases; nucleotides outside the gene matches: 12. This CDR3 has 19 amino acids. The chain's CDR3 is CASSFSLAGGPSGYNEQFF. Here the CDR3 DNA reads TGTGCCAGCAGTTTCTCTCTAGCGGGAGGGCCCTCCGGCTACAATGAGCAGTTCTTC.

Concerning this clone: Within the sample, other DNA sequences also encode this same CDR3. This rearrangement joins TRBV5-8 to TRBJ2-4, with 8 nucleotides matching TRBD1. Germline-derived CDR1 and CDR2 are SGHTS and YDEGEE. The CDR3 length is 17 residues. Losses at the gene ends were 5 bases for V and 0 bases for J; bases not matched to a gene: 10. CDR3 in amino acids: CASSPHGQGLAKNIQYF. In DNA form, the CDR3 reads TGTGCCAGCAGTCCCCATGGACAGGGACTAGCCAAAAACATTCAGTACTTC. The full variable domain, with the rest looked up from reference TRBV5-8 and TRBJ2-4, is EAGVTQSPTHLIKTRGQQATLRCSPISGHTSVYWYQQALGLGLQFLLWYDEGEERNRGNFPPRFSGRQFPNYSSELNVNALELEDSALYLCASSPHGQGLAKNIQYFGAGTRLSVL.

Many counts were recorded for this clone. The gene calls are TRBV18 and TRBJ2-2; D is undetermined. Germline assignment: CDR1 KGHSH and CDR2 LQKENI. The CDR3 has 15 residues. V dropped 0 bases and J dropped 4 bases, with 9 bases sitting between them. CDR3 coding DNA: TGTGCCAGCTCACCACCGGTTACGGGCACCGGGGAGCTGTTTTTT. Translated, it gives CASSPPVTGTGELFF.

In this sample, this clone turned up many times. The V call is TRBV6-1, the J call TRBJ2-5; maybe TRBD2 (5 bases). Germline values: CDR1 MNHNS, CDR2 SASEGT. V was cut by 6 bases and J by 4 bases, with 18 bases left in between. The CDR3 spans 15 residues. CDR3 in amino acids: CASRPTLGLGETQYF. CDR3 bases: TGTGCCAGCAGACCAACCCTCGGACTTGGAGAGACCCAGTACTTC.

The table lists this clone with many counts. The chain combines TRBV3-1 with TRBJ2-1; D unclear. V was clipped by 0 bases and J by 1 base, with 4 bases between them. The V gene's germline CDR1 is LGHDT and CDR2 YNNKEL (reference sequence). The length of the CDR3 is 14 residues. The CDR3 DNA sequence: TGTGCCAGCAGCCAAGATAGGTCCTACAATGAGCAGTTCTTC. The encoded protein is CASSQDRSYNEQFF.

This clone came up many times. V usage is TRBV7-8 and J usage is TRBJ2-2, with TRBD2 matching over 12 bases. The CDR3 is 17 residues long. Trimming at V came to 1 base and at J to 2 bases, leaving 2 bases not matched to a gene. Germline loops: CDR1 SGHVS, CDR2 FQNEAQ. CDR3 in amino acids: CASSLGLAGANTGELFF. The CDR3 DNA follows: TGTGCCAGCAGCTTAGGACTAGCGGGGGCCAACACCGGGGAGCTGTTTTTT.

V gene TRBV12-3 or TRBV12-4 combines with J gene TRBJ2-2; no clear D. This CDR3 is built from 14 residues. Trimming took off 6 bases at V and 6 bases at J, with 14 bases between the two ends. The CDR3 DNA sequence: TGTGCCAGCAGCTTGGGGTGGATGGCCGGGGAGCTGTTTTTT. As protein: CASSLGWMAGELFF.

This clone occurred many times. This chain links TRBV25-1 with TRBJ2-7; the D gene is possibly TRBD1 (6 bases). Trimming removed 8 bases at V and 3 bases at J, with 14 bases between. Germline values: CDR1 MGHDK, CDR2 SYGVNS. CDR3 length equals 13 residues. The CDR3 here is CASSTGQFYEQYF. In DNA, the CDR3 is TGTGCCAGCTCTACCGGACAGTTCTACGAGCAGTACTTC.

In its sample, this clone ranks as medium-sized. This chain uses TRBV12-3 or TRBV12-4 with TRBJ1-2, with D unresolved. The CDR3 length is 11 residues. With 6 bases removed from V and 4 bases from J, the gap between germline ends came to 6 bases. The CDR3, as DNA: TGTGCCAGCAGCTGGGCCTATGGCTACACCTTC. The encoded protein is CASSWAYGYTF.

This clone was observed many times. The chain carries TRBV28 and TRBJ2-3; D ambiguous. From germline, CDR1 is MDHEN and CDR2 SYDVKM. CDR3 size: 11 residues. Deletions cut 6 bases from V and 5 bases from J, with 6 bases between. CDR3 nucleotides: TGTGCCAGCAGAACCGTAGATACGCAGTATTTT. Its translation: CASRTVDTQYF.

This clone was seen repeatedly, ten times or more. CDR3 amino acids: CASTSGSGELFF. The CDR3, as DNA: TGTGCCAGCACCTCAGGCAGCGGGGAGCTGTTTTTT. The chain uses TRBV25-1 and TRBJ2-2, with no clear D. Trimming took 7 bases from V and 7 from J, leaving 10 bases between them. The CDR3 consists of 12 residues. Germline V gives CDR1 MGHDK, CDR2 SYGVNS.

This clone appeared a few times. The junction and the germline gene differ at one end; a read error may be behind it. CDR3 residues: CGTSDGVRTFYGYTF. In nucleotides, the CDR3 is TGTGGCACCAGTGATGGAGTACGGACCTTCTATGGCTACACCTTC. The chain employs TRBV24-1 and TRBJ1-2; no definite D call. There are 15 residues in the CDR3. Per germline, CDR1 KGHDR and CDR2 SFDVKD.

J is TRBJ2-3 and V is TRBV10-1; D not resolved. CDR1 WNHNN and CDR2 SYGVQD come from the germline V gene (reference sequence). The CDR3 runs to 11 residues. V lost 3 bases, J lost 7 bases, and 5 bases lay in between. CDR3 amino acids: CASSDRNTQYF. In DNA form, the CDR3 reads TGCGCCAGCAGTGACAGGAATACGCAGTATTTT.

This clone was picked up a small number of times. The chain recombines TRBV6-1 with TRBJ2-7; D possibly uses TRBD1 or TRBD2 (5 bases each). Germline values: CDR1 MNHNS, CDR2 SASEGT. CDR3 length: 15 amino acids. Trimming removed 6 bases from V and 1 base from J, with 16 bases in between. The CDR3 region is CASRSGLPGSYEQYF. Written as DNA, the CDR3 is TGTGCCAGCAGGTCGGGGCTACCGGGGTCCTACGAGCAGTACTTC.

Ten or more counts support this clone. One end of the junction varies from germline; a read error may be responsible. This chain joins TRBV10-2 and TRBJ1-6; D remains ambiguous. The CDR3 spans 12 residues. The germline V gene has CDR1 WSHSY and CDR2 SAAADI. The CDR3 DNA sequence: TGCGCCAGCACTGAGGGTAATTCACCCCTCCACTTT. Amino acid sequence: CASTEGNSPLHF.

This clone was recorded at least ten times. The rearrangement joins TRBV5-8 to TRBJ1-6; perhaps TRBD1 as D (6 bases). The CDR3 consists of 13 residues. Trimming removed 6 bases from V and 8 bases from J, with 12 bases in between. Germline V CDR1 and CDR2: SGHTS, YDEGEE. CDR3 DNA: TGTGCCAGCACCGGACAGATCGATTCACCCCTCCACTTT. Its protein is CASTGQIDSPLHF. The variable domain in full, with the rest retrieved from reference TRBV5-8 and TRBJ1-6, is EAGVTQSPTHLIKTRGQQATLRCSPISGHTSVYWYQQALGLGLQFLLWYDEGEERNRGNFPPRFSGRQFPNYSSELNVNALELEDSALYLCASTGQIDSPLHFGNGTRLTVT.

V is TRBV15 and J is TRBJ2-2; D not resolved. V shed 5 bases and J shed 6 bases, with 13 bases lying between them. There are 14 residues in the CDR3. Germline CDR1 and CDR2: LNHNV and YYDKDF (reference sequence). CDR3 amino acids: CATSPVRWAGELFF. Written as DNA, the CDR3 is TGTGCCACCAGCCCAGTCCGGTGGGCCGGGGAGCTGTTTTTT.

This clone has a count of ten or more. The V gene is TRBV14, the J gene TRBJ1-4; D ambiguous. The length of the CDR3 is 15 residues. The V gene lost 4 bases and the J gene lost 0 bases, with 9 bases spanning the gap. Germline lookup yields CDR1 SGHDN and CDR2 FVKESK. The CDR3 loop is CASSREKATNEKLFF. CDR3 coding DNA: TGTGCCAGCAGCCGAGAAAAGGCAACTAATGAAAAACTGTTTTTT.

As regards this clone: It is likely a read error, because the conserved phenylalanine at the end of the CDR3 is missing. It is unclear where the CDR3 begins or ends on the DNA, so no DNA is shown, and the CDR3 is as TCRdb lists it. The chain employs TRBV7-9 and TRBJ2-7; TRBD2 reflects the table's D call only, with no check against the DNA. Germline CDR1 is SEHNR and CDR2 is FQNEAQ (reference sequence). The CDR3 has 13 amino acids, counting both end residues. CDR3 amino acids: CASSLVGLGRLNL.

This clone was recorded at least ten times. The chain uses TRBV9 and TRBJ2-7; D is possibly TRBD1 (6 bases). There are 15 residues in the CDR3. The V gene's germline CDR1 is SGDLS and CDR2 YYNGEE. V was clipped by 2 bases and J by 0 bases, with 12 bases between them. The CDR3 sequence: CASSVTGTPSYEQYF. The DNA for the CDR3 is TGTGCCAGCAGCGTTACCGGGACACCCTCCTACGAGCAGTACTTC.

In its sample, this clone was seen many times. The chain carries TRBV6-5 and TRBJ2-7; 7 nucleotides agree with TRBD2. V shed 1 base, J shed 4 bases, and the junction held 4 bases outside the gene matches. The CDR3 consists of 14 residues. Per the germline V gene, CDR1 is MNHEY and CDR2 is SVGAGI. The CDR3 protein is CASSYFRGDYEQYF. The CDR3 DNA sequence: TGTGCCAGCAGTTACTTCCGGGGGGATTACGAGCAGTACTTC.

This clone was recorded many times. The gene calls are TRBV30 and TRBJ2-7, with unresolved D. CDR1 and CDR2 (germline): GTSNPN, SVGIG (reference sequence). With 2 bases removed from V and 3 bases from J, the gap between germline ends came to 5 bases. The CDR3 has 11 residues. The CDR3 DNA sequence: TGTGCCTGGAGTAAGGGCTACGAGCAGTACTTC. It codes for CAWSKGYEQYF. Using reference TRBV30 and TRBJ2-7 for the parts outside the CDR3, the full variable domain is SQTIHQWPATLVQPVGSPLSLECTVEGTSNPNLYWYRQAAGRGLQLLFYSVGIGQISSEVPQNLSASRPQDRQFILSSKKLLLSDSGFYLCAWSKGYEQYFGPGTRLTVT.

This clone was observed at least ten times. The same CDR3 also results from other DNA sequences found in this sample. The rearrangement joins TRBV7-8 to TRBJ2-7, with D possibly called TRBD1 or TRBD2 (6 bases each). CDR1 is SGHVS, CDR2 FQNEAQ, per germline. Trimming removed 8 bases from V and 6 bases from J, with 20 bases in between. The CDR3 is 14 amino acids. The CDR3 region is CASLVDRGAVEQYF. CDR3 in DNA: TGTGCCAGCCTCGTAGATAGGGGGGCGGTCGAGCAGTACTTC.